These 14 T cell receptor beta chains were all obtained from the same sample, sequenced in a study of blood T cells in healthy people across ages. Combining a sample-barcoded 5' primer with a J-beta primer mix, a second PCR ran for roughly 6 to 11 cycles. MiXCR, applied by TCRdb to the 5' RACE reads, yields one record per CDR3 protein. The data show around 1.5 million distinct CDR3 sequences, around 36% seen once. The source material was blood. These TCRs come from a woman in her twenties or thirties in good health.

This clonotype was found once. This chain connects TRBV6-5 to TRBJ1-2; the match to TRBD1 covers 9 bases. CDR1 and CDR2 (germline): MNHEY, SVGAGI. The CDR3 consists of 14 residues. Trimming at V came to 6 bases and at J to 6 bases, leaving 8 bases not matched to a gene. The chain's CDR3 is CASSHPGQGNGYTF. CDR3 in DNA: TGTGCCAGCAGCCACCCGGGACAGGGTAATGGCTACACCTTC.

This clonotype showed up many times. J is TRBJ2-3 and V is TRBV5-1; no firm D call. The CDR3 runs to 13 residues. Between the trimmed V and J ends, which lost 7 bases and 2 bases, there was a span of 11 bases. Looked up from germline, CDR1 is SGHRS and CDR2 is YFSETQ. The CDR3 bases are TGCGCCAGCTCTGCCCTACCCACAGATACGCAGTATTTT. Protein product: CASSALPTDTQYF. The whole variable domain, remainder taken from reference TRBV5-1 and TRBJ2-3, is KAGVTQTPRYLIKTRGQQVTLSCSPISGHRSVSWYQQTPGQGLQFLFEYFSETQRNKGNFPGRFSGRQFSNSRSEMNVSTLELGDSALYLCASSALPTDTQYFGPGTRLTVL.

V and J are TRBV20-1 and TRBJ2-1; 9 bases are a match to TRBD2. V lost 0 bases and J lost 8; bases outside the gene matches: 11. CDR3 size: 16 residues. Germline-derived CDR1 and CDR2 are DFQATT and SNEGSKA (reference sequence). CDR3 in amino acids: CSARDLSSGDLDEQFF. The CDR3 DNA is TGCAGTGCTAGAGATCTGTCTAGCGGGGATCTGGATGAGCAGTTCTTC.

The chain recombines TRBV20-1 with TRBJ1-1, with D tentatively TRBD1 (6 bases). The CDR3 extends over 15 amino acids. The germline gives CDR1 DFQATT, CDR2 SNEGSKA (reference sequence). V was cut by 3 bases and J by 0 bases, with 14 bases left in between. In nucleotides, the CDR3 is TGCAGTGCTAGTTCTGGACAGAGAATGAACACTGAAGCTTTCTTT. Amino acids: CSASSGQRMNTEAFF.

Ten or more counts support this clonotype. The gene calls are TRBV20-1 and TRBJ2-3; 9 bases agree with TRBD2. J was trimmed by 6 bases and V by 3 bases; bases with no gene match: 7. Germline V gene lookup returns CDR1 DFQATT and CDR2 SNEGSKA (reference sequence). This CDR3 has 14 residues. CDR3 in amino acids: CSARLAGVGDTQYF. The CDR3 nucleotides read TGCAGTGCTAGGTTAGCGGGAGTGGGGGATACGCAGTATTTT.

The V and J genes are TRBV20-1 and TRBJ2-5, with TRBD2 matching over 8 bases. The DNA end lines up better with TRBJ2-7; the J call may be wrong. This CDR3 is built from 15 residues. CDR1 is DFQATT and CDR2 is SNEGSKA in the germline V gene (reference sequence). The CDR3 is CSAQGLVIGTYEQYF. DNA of the CDR3: TGCAGTGCGCAGGGACTAGTAATTGGTACCTACGAGCAGTACTTC.

This clonotype was observed a few times. The rearrangement uses TRBV24-1 and TRBJ1-5; TRBD1 might be the D (6 bases). CDR1 is KGHDR and CDR2 is SFDVKD in the germline V gene. This CDR3 has 14 residues. The V end was cut by 4 bases, the J end by 4 bases, with 10 bases between. Here the CDR3 reads CATSDDGTNQPQHF. The CDR3 nucleotides are TGTGCCACCAGTGACGACGGGACAAATCAGCCCCAGCATTTT.

This clonotype has just one count. CDR3 in DNA: TGTGCCAGCAGCTTGGGGCTAGCGGCTACCTACAATGAGCAGTTCTTC. Translating gives CASSLGLAATYNEQFF. The chain combines TRBV5-4 with TRBJ2-1; TRBD2 matches 7 bases. The CDR3 length is 16 residues. Germline loops: CDR1 SGHNT, CDR2 YYREEE (reference sequence). V shed 0 bases and J 2 bases; nucleotides not matched to a gene: 5. Combining the CDR3 with reference TRBV5-4 and TRBJ2-1 gives the whole variable domain ETGVTQSPTHLIKTRGQQVTLRCSSQSGHNTVSWYQQALGQGPQFIFQYYREEENGRGNFPPRFSGLQFPNYSSELNVNALELDDSALYLCASSLGLAATYNEQFFGPGTRLTVL.

This clonotype turned up a few times. One end of the junction does not line up with germline, which may come from a read error. This sequence joins TRBV7-3 and TRBJ2-3, with 15 positions matching TRBD2. Germline V gene lookup returns CDR1 SGHTA and CDR2 FQGTGA. The CDR3 extends over 18 amino acids. In DNA form, the CDR3 reads TGTGCCAGCAGCTTAATCGGGACTAGCGGGGGGTTAACAGATACGCGGTATTTT. The encoded protein is CASSLIGTSGGLTDTRYF.

V usage is TRBV6-2 or TRBV6-3 and J usage is TRBJ2-1, with D hard to call. Trimming took 11 bases from V and 4 from J, leaving 12 bases between them. The germline V gene has CDR1 MNHEY and CDR2 SVGEGT. CDR3 length: 12 amino acids. The CDR3 coding sequence is TGTGCCGCCTGGGCTGGATACAATGAGCAGTTCTTC. It encodes CAAWAGYNEQFF.

This clonotype showed up just a few times. The J gene is TRBJ2-3, the V gene TRBV15; 11 positions match TRBD2. After removal of 2 bases from V and 0 bases from J, the junction contained 1 base not matched to a gene. Looked up from germline, CDR1 is LNHNV and CDR2 is YYDKDF (reference sequence). This CDR3 contains 16 residues. DNA for the CDR3: TGTGCCACCAGCAGACTAGCGGGGGGTAGCACAGATACGCAGTATTTT. Translated, it gives CATSRLAGGSTDTQYF.

Notes on this clonotype: This sequence may be a read error, since a much larger clone differs from it by one base. The chain combines TRBV10-3 with TRBJ2-7, with 11 bases matching TRBD2. This CDR3 has 15 amino acids. J gave up 6 bases and V 6 bases, and 10 bases lay outside the gene matches. Germline V gene data show CDR1 as ENHRY and CDR2 as SYGVKD. The CDR3 region is CAISEGTSGTCEQYF. CDR3 in DNA: TGTGCCATCAGCGAGGGGACTAGCGGAACCTGCGAGCAGTACTTC.

This clonotype has more than one count but fewer than ten. The chain carries TRBV2 and TRBJ2-7, with D maybe TRBD2 (6 bases). Trimming stripped 2 bases from V and 4 bases from J, with 15 bases between. CDR3 length: 15 residues. CDR1 is SNHLY and CDR2 is FYNNEI in the germline V gene. CDR3 amino acids: CASSERGSGPYEQYF. CDR3 nucleotides: TGTGCCAGCAGTGAACGGGGTAGCGGCCCATACGAGCAGTACTTC. The entire variable domain, with the rest obtained from reference TRBV2 and TRBJ2-7, is as follows: EPEVTQTPSHQVTQMGQEVILRCVPISNHLYFYWYRQILGQKVEFLVSFYNNEISEKSEIFDDQFSVERPDGSNFTLKIRSTKLEDSAMYFCASSERGSGPYEQYFGPGTRLTVT.

This sequence joins TRBV28 and TRBJ1-1; TRBD1 agrees at 9 bases. V lost 3 bases, J lost 3 bases, and 5 bases stayed unmatched. Germline V gene data show CDR1 as MDHEN and CDR2 as SYDVKM. The CDR3 loop spans 15 amino acids. The CDR3 loop reads CASSLMDRGHTEAFF. CDR3 DNA sequence: TGTGCCAGCAGTTTGATGGACAGGGGACACACTGAAGCTTTCTTT.